Many counts were recorded for the clone carrying this TCR beta chain. The target antigen is unknown. The data belong to a study of T cell repertoires in cytomegalovirus infection. Study summary: Matching HLA type, along with CMV infection, was indicated by public TCR beta signatures.

Study-level points and caveats: HLA-C-restricted, CMV-specific TCR beta clonotypes were dominant ex vivo. Cumulative public TCR beta family frequency identified CMV carriers with the relevant HLA.

The CDR3 runs to 14 residues. Germline loops: CDR1 SGHTA, CDR2 FQGNSA. Trimming removed 5 bases at V and 2 bases at J, with 12 bases between. MiXCR was run by TCRdb on the reads, yielding one entry per CDR3 protein. The table has 200,000 to 300,000 distinct CDR3 sequences, less than 9.5% seen once; the top ten hold about 15%. The sequence came from a human donor in good health (CMV status not recorded). Some clones in this sample may be carry-over from other donors' samples. The rearrangement links TRBV7-2 to TRBJ1-2; D remains ambiguous. The material sequenced was PBMCs. In DNA form, the CDR3 reads TGTGCCAGCAGCAAGTCGACAACCAACTATGGCTACACCTTC. The encoded protein is CASSKSTTNYGYTF.